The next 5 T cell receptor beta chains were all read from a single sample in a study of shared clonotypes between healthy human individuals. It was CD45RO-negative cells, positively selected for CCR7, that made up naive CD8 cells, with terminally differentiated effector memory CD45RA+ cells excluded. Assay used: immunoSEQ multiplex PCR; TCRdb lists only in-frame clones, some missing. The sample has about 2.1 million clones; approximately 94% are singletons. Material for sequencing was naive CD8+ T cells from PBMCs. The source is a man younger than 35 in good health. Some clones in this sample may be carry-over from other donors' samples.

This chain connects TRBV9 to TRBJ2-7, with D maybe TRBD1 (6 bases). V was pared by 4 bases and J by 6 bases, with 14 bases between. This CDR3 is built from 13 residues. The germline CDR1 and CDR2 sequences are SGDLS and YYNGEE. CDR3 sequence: CASSSRRGGEQYF. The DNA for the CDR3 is TGTGCCAGCAGCTCACGCAGGGGTGGCGAGCAGTACTTC. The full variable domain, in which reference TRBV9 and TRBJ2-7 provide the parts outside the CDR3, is DSGVTQTPKHLITATGQRVTLRCSPRSGDLSVYWYQQSLDQGLQFLIQYYNGEERAKGNILERFSAQQFPDLHSELNLSSLELGDSALYFCASSSRRGGEQYFGPGTRLTVT.

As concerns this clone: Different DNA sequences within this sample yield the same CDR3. CDR3 sequence reads: CASSLNYEQYF. The CDR3 DNA is TGTGCCAGCAGTTTGAACTACGAGCAGTACTTC. The chain links TRBV28 to TRBJ2-7; D unresolved. CDR3 length: 11 residues. CDR1 is MDHEN and CDR2 is SYDVKM in the germline V gene. Trimming left V 3 bases short and J 3 bases short, with 3 bases between.

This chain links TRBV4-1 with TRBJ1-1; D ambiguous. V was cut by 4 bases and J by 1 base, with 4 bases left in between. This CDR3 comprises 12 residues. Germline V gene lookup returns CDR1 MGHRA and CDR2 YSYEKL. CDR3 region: CASSPANTEAFF. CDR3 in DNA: TGCGCCAGCAGCCCGGCGAACACTGAAGCTTTCTTT.

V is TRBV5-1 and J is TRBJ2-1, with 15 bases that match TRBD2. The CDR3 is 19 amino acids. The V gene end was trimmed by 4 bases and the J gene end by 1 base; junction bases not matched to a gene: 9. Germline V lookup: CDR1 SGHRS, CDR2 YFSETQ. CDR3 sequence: CASSLVGLAGGGSYNEQFF. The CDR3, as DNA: TGCGCCAGCAGCCTCGTTGGACTAGCGGGAGGGGGATCCTACAATGAGCAGTTCTTC.

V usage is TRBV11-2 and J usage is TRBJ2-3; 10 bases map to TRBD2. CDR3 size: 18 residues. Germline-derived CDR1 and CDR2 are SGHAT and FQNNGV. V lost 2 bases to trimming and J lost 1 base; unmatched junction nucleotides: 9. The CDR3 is CASSLRPSGRGGTDTQYF. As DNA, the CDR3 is TGTGCCAGCAGCTTACGTCCTAGCGGGAGAGGGGGCACAGATACGCAGTATTTT.